These T cell receptor beta chains were read from a single sample in a study of blood T cell repertoires in COVID-19. Produced via immunoSEQ multiplex PCR; TCRdb's table is partial and in-frame only. Of about 150,000 clones in the sample, roughly 84% were seen once. Sequenced sample: PBMCs or T cells enriched from blood (not recorded which). The origin of the receptors is a woman between 50 and 59 years old who had been exposed to COVID-19. The CDR3 runs from the conserved cysteine through the conserved F or W. The D gene is left open where the match is weak. Expanded clones are given a class, and other clones once, few, many or no size at all.

d_call: .; v_call: TRBV7-8; clone_size: .; j_call: TRBJ2-1; cdr3_aa: CASSSLRGPSRNEQFF; cdr3_nt: TGTGCCAGCAGCTCACTGCGCGGGCCATCCAGGAATGAGCAGTTCTTC
d_call: TRBD1; v_call: TRBV11-3; clone_size: .; j_call: TRBJ1-6; cdr3_aa: CASSSGGLDNSPLHF; cdr3_nt: TGTGCCAGCAGCTCAGGGGGCCTGGATAATTCACCCCTCCACTTT
d_call: .; v_call: TRBV21-1; clone_size: .; j_call: TRBJ1-5; cdr3_aa: CASREGVGCQPQHF; cdr3_nt: TGTGCCAGCCGGGAGGGGGTTGGTTGTCAGCCCCAGCATTTT
d_call: .; v_call: TRBV7-6; clone_size: once; j_call: TRBJ2-3; cdr3_aa: CASSPSGGSTDTQYF; cdr3_nt: TGTGCCAGCAGCCCGTCCGGGGGTAGCACAGATACGCAGTATTTT
d_call: .; v_call: TRBV15; clone_size: once; j_call: TRBJ1-5; cdr3_aa: CATSRGRGLQPQHF; cdr3_nt: TGTGCCACCAGCAGAGGTAGGGGCCTTCAGCCCCAGCATTTT
d_call: TRBD1; v_call: TRBV6-5; clone_size: once; j_call: TRBJ1-1; cdr3_aa: CASSSVGQGADTEAFF; cdr3_nt: TGTGCCAGCAGTTCCGTGGGACAGGGGGCGGACACTGAAGCTTTCTTT
d_call: .; v_call: TRBV3-1/TRBV3-2; clone_size: .; j_call: TRBJ1-2; cdr3_aa: CASSPTGIYSPNYGYTF; cdr3_nt: TGTGCCAGCAGCCCCACAGGGATCTATAGTCCTAACTATGGCTACACCTTC
d_call: .; v_call: TRBV5-1; clone_size: once; j_call: TRBJ1-2; cdr3_aa: CASSLGTAGYTF; cdr3_nt: TGCGCCAGCAGCTTGGGGACAGCTGGCTACACCTTC
d_call: .; v_call: TRBV21-1; clone_size: few; j_call: TRBJ2-2; cdr3_aa: CASTGGTGELFF; cdr3_nt: TGTGCCAGCACGGGTGGCACCGGGGAGCTGTTTTTT
d_call: .; v_call: TRBV7-6; clone_size: .; j_call: TRBJ2-2; cdr3_aa: CASSLDLNTGELFF; cdr3_nt: TGTGCCAGCAGCTTAGATCTTAACACCGGGGAGCTGTTTTTT
d_call: .; v_call: TRBV6-5; clone_size: .; j_call: TRBJ1-2; cdr3_aa: CASKLESLHGNGYTF; cdr3_nt: TGTGCCAGCAAGCTAGAGTCGTTGCACGGTAATGGCTACACCTTC
d_call: TRBD2; v_call: TRBV4-1; clone_size: .; j_call: TRBJ2-5; cdr3_aa: CASSHPGTSKGGETQYF; cdr3_nt: TGCGCCAGCAGCCACCCCGGGACTAGCAAGGGAGGAGAGACCCAGTACTTC
d_call: .; v_call: TRBV10-2; clone_size: .; j_call: TRBJ2-3; cdr3_aa: CAAGAGPYTQYF; cdr3_nt: TGCGCCGCTGGAGCCGGCCCGTATACGCAGTATTTT
d_call: TRBD1; v_call: TRBV5-1; clone_size: .; j_call: TRBJ2-1; cdr3_aa: CASSLRQGEGEQFF; cdr3_nt: TGCGCCAGCAGCCTCAGACAGGGGGAAGGTGAGCAGTTCTTC
d_call: TRBD1; v_call: TRBV5-1; clone_size: .; j_call: TRBJ2-6; cdr3_aa: CASSSGTGATGANVLTF; cdr3_nt: TGCGCCAGCAGCTCCGGGACAGGGGCAACTGGGGCCAACGTCCTGACTTTC
d_call: .; v_call: TRBV6-5; clone_size: once; j_call: TRBJ1-5; cdr3_aa: CASNLQGRQPQHF; cdr3_nt: TGTGCCAGCAACCTCCAGGGGCGGCAGCCCCAGCATTTT
d_call: TRBD2; v_call: TRBV9; clone_size: .; j_call: TRBJ2-1; cdr3_aa: CASSPRGGRNEQFF; cdr3_nt: TGTGCCAGCAGCCCTAGGGGAGGGAGGAATGAGCAGTTCTTC
d_call: TRBD2; v_call: TRBV4-3; clone_size: .; j_call: TRBJ2-1; cdr3_aa: CASSQVRGLAGGRYNEQFF; cdr3_nt: TGCGCCAGCAGCCAAGTTCGGGGACTAGCGGGAGGCCGCTACAATGAGCAGTTCTTC
d_call: TRBD2; v_call: TRBV7-2; clone_size: .; j_call: TRBJ2-1; cdr3_aa: CASSSTGTSGHNEQFF; cdr3_nt: TGTGCCAGCAGTTCTACCGGGACTAGCGGCCACAATGAGCAGTTCTTC
d_call: TRBD2; v_call: TRBV19; clone_size: once; j_call: TRBJ2-1; cdr3_aa: CASSTRSVAGWGNEQFF; cdr3_nt: TGTGCCAGTAGTACCCGATCTGTAGCGGGGTGGGGGAATGAGCAGTTCTTC
d_call: .; v_call: TRBV13; clone_size: .; j_call: TRBJ1-6; cdr3_aa: CASSLTTGGNSPLHF; cdr3_nt: TGTGCCAGCAGCTTAACGACAGGAGGAAATTCACCCCTCCACTTT
d_call: TRBD1; v_call: TRBV5-1; clone_size: .; j_call: TRBJ1-3; cdr3_aa: CASSGGTGNSGNTIYF; cdr3_nt: TGCGCCAGCAGCGGGGGGACAGGGAACTCTGGAAACACCATATATTTT
d_call: TRBD1; v_call: TRBV9; clone_size: .; j_call: TRBJ2-7; cdr3_aa: CASSPDVRQGYEQYF; cdr3_nt: TGTGCCAGCAGCCCCGATGTCCGACAGGGGTACGAGCAGTACTTC
d_call: .; v_call: TRBV5-1; clone_size: .; j_call: TRBJ2-2; cdr3_aa: CASRRESNTGELFF; cdr3_nt: TGCGCCAGCCGGAGGGAATCGAACACCGGGGAGCTGTTTTTT
d_call: .; v_call: TRBV4-3; clone_size: .; j_call: TRBJ2-3; cdr3_aa: CASSQEGNSGTDTQYF; cdr3_nt: TGCGCCAGCAGCCAAGAAGGAAATAGCGGCACAGATACGCAGTATTTT
d_call: TRBD1; v_call: TRBV29-1; clone_size: .; j_call: TRBJ1-2; cdr3_aa: CSVQQGARGSYGYTF; cdr3_nt: TGCAGCGTGCAACAGGGGGCCCGTGGGAGCTATGGCTACACCTTC
d_call: TRBD2; v_call: TRBV2; clone_size: .; j_call: TRBJ2-3; cdr3_aa: CASAGPGGDTDTQYF; cdr3_nt: TGTGCCAGCGCTGGACCCGGGGGGGACACAGATACGCAGTATTTT
d_call: .; v_call: TRBV19; clone_size: few; j_call: TRBJ1-5; cdr3_aa: CASSTRPGQPQHF; cdr3_nt: TGTGCCAGTAGTACCCGTCCGGGGCAGCCCCAGCATTTT
d_call: TRBD1; v_call: TRBV6-2/TRBV6-3; clone_size: once; j_call: TRBJ1-1; cdr3_aa: CASSRTGTGLTEAFF; cdr3_nt: TGTGCCAGCAGTCGAACCGGGACAGGTCTCACTGAAGCTTTCTTT
d_call: .; v_call: TRBV6-5; clone_size: .; j_call: TRBJ2-7; cdr3_aa: CASSYGQKYPYEQYF; cdr3_nt: TGTGCCAGCAGTTACGGGCAGAAGTACCCCTACGAGCAGTACTTC
d_call: TRBD1; v_call: TRBV9; clone_size: few; j_call: TRBJ1-2; cdr3_aa: CASSARPGGLRDYGYTF; cdr3_nt: TGTGCCAGCAGCGCCCGGCCAGGGGGCCTTCGAGACTATGGCTACACCTTC
d_call: TRBD2; v_call: TRBV7-9; clone_size: .; j_call: TRBJ2-3; cdr3_aa: CASARGLTSGPDTQYF; cdr3_nt: TGTGCCAGCGCGCGAGGTCTGACTAGCGGCCCGGATACGCAGTATTTT
d_call: TRBD1; v_call: TRBV5-6; clone_size: few; j_call: TRBJ1-1; cdr3_aa: CASSFGTGNRLNTEAFF; cdr3_nt: TGTGCCAGCAGCTTCGGGACAGGCAATCGACTGAACACTGAAGCTTTCTTT
d_call: TRBD2; v_call: TRBV6-2/TRBV6-3; clone_size: .; j_call: TRBJ2-4; cdr3_aa: CASSSSGGRNIQYF; cdr3_nt: TGTGCCAGCAGTTCGTCGGGAGGGAGAAACATTCAGTACTTC
d_call: TRBD2; v_call: TRBV3-1/TRBV3-2; clone_size: .; j_call: TRBJ2-7; cdr3_aa: CASALGSGRHEQYF; cdr3_nt: TGTGCCAGCGCTCTCGGGAGCGGGAGGCACGAGCAGTACTTC
d_call: .; v_call: TRBV25-1; clone_size: once; j_call: TRBJ1-2; cdr3_aa: CASSGPHGGAGYTF; cdr3_nt: TGTGCCAGCAGTGGGCCCCACGGGGGAGCCGGCTACACCTTC
d_call: .; v_call: TRBV6-6; clone_size: .; j_call: TRBJ1-4; cdr3_aa: CASAPGEKLFF; cdr3_nt: TGTGCCAGCGCCCCAGGGGAAAAACTGTTTTTT